This section outlines one T cell receptor (beta chain) sequence together with its context. Assay used: immunoSEQ multiplex PCR; TCRdb lists only in-frame clones, some missing. Among 110,000 to 150,000 clones listed, 93% were seen once. CDR1 and CDR2 from the germline V gene are SGDLS and YYNGEE. V lost 0 bases to trimming and J lost 8 bases, with 20 bases between them. The CDR3 spans 17 residues. This specimen comes from a study of T cell responses to AZD1222 COVID-19 vaccine. V and J are TRBV9 and TRBJ1-4; D uncertain. This clonotype originated in an adult in good health. The source was peripheral blood, collected on day 0 of AZD1222 vaccination. The CDR3 spells CASSVGPTAAPGEKLFF. The CDR3 nucleotides are TGTGCCAGCAGCGTAGGACCTACAGCGGCCCCGGGAGAAAAACTGTTTTTT.